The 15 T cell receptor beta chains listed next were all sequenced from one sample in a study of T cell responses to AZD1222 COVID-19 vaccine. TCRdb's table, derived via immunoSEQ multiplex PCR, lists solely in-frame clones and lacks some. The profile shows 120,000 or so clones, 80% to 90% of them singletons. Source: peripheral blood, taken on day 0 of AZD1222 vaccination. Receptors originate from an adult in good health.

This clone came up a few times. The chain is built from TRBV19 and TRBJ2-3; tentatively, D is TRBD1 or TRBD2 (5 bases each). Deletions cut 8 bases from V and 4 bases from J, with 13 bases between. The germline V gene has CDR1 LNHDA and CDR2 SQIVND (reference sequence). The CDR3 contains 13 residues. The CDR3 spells CASRSRGADTQYF. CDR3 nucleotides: TGTGCCAGTCGTAGCAGAGGGGCAGATACGCAGTATTTT. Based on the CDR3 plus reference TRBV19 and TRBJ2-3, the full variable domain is DGGITQSPKYLFRKEGQNVTLSCEQNLNHDAMYWYRQDPGQGLRLIYYSQIVNDFQKGDIAEGYSVSREKKESFPLTVTSAQKNPTAFYLCASRSRGADTQYFGPGTRLTVL.

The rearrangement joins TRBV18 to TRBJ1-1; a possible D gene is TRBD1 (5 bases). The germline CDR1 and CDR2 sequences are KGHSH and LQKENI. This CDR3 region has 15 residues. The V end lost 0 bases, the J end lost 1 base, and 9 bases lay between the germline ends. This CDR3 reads CASSPPARGNTEAFF. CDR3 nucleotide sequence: TGTGCCAGCTCACCACCGGCAAGGGGGAACACTGAAGCTTTCTTT.

CDR3 sequence reads: CASSLFQGPSYEQYF. The CDR3 DNA is TGTGCCAGCAGCTTATTTCAGGGACCGTCCTACGAGCAGTACTTC. This rearrangement joins TRBV7-7 to TRBJ2-7, with D perhaps given as TRBD1 or TRBD2 (5 bases each). The CDR3 consists of 15 residues. The ends were cut back, 2 bases at V and 1 base at J, with 12 bases in the middle. CDR1 and CDR2 (germline): SSHAT, FNYEAQ (reference sequence).

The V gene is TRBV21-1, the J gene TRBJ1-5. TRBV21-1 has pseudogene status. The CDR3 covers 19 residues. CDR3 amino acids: CASSKDFLGALSYNQPQHF. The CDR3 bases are TGTGCCAGCAGCAAAGATTTCCTCGGGGCCCTCAGCTACAATCAGCCCCAGCATTTT.

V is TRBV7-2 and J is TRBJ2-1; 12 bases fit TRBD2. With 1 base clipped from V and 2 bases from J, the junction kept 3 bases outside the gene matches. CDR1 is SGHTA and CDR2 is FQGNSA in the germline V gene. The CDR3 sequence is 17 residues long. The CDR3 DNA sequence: TGTGCCAGCAGCTTAGTCCTAGCGGGAGGGGCCTACAATGAGCAGTTCTTC. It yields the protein CASSLVLAGGAYNEQFF.

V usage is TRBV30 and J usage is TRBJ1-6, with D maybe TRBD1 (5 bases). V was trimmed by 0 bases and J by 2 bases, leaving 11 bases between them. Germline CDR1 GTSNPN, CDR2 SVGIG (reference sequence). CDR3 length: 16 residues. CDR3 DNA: TGTGCCTGGAGTGTGGGGGGTGTAACCTATAATTCACCCCTCCACTTT. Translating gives CAWSVGGVTYNSPLHF.

The CDR3 region is CASSKGDRENYGYTF. Written as DNA, the CDR3 is TGTGCCAGCAGCAAAGGGGACAGGGAGAACTATGGCTACACCTTC. The J gene is TRBJ1-2, the V gene TRBV21-1; TRBD1 is taken as the D call from the table, unchecked against the DNA. TRBV21-1 has pseudogene status. This CDR3 comprises 15 residues.

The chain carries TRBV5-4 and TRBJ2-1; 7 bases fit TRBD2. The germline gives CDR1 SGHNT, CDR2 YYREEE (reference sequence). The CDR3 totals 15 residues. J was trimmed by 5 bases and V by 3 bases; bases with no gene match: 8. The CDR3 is CASSWPGTKNNEQFF. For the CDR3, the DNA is TGTGCCAGCAGCTGGCCCGGGACTAAAAACAATGAGCAGTTCTTC. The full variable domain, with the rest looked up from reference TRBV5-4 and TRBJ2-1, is ETGVTQSPTHLIKTRGQQVTLRCSSQSGHNTVSWYQQALGQGPQFIFQYYREEENGRGNFPPRFSGLQFPNYSSELNVNALELDDSALYLCASSWPGTKNNEQFFGPGTRLTVL.

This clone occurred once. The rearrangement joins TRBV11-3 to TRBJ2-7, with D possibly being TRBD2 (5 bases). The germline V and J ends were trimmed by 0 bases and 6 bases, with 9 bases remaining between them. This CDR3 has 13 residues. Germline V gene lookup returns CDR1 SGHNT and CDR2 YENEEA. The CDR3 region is CASSLDSGSEQYF. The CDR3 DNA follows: TGTGCCAGCAGCTTAGACTCTGGGAGCGAGCAGTACTTC. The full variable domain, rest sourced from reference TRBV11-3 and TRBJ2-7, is EAGVVQSPRYKIIEKKQPVAFWCNPISGHNTLYWYLQNLGQGPELLIRYENEEAVDDSQLPKDRFSAERLKGVDSTLKIQPAELGDSAVYLCASSLDSGSEQYFGPGTRLTVT.

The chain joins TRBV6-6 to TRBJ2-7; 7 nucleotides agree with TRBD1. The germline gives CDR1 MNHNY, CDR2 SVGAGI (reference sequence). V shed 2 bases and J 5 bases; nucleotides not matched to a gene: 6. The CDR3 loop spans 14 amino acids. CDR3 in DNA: TGTGCCAGCAGTTACAGTAACAGGGGCAACGAGCAGTACTTC. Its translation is CASSYSNRGNEQYF.

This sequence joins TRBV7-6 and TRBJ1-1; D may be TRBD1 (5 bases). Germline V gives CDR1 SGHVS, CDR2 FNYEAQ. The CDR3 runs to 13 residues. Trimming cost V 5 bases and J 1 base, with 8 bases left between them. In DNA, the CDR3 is TGTGCCAGCAGCCACACAGGGAACACTGAAGCTTTCTTT. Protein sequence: CASSHTGNTEAFF.

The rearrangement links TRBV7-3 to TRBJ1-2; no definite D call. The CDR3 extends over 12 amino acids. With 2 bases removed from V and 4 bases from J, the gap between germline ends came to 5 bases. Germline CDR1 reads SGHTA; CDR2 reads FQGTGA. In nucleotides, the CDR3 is TGTGCCAGCAGCTTAGGAGTCTATGGCTACACCTTC. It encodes CASSLGVYGYTF.

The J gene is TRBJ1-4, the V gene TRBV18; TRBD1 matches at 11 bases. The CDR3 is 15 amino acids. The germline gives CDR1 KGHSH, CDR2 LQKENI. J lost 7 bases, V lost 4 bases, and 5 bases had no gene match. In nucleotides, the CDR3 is TGTGCCAGCTCACTCGGACAGGGGGCTTTTGAAAAACTGTTTTTT. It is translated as CASSLGQGAFEKLFF.

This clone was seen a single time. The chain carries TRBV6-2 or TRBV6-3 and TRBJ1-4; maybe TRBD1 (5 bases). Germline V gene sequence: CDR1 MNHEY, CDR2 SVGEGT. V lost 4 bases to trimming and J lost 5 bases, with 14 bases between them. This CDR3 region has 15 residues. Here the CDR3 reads CASSWGGSRNEKLFF. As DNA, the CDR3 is TGTGCCAGCAGTTGGGGCGGATCTCGCAATGAAAAACTGTTTTTT.

This chain's CDR3 is CASSPSRETQYF. The CDR3 DNA sequence: TGTGCCAGCAGCCCCTCCCGGGAGACCCAGTACTTC. This chain links TRBV5-4 with TRBJ2-5, with D unresolved. CDR3 size: 12 residues. Germline V gives CDR1 SGHNT, CDR2 YYREEE (reference sequence). With 4 bases removed from V and 5 bases from J, the gap between germline ends came to 9 bases.